These 18 T cell receptor beta chains originate from one sample sequenced in a study of cytomegalovirus exposure and HLA in healthy donors. Both 60 Vbeta primers and 13 Jbeta primers went into the PCR. The repertoire was sequenced with immunoSEQ multiplex PCR; TCRdb's copy has only in-frame clones and lacks some. The repertoire consists of 110,000 to 150,000 clones, with around two thirds occurring once and the leading ten covering around 1.9%. Sequencing input: PBMCs. The receptors were sampled from a woman aged 55-70 years in good health and CMV-seropositive.

The rearrangement joins TRBV28 to TRBJ2-1, with TRBD2 identical over 7 bases. V lost 5 bases and J lost 9; bases outside the gene matches: 4. In germline, CDR1 is MDHEN, CDR2 SYDVKM. The CDR3 runs 12 residues. CDR3 in amino acids: CASSGIAGEQFF. The DNA for the CDR3 is TGTGCCAGCAGTGGGATAGCGGGTGAGCAGTTCTTC. Variable domain in full (rest from reference TRBV28 and TRBJ2-1): DVKVTQSSRYLVKRTGEKVFLECVQDMDHENMFWYRQDPGLGLRLIYFSYDVKMKEKGDIPEGYSVSREKKERFSLILESASTNQTSMYLCASSGIAGEQFFGPGTRLTVL.

The rearrangement links TRBV18 to TRBJ1-1; weak D call: TRBD1 (5 bases). This CDR3 spans 12 amino acids. The V gene lost 1 base and the J gene lost 5 bases, with 5 bases spanning the gap. Germline V gives CDR1 KGHSH, CDR2 LQKENI. The CDR3: CASSPQGTEAFF. CDR3 DNA: TGTGCCAGCTCACCACAGGGGACTGAAGCTTTCTTT.

The genes are TRBV9 and TRBJ1-2; possibly TRBD1 for D (5 bases). V was pared by 3 bases and J by 6 bases, with 12 bases between. The CDR3 contains 13 residues. Germline V gives CDR1 SGDLS, CDR2 YYNGEE. The CDR3 DNA is TGTGCCAGCAGCGAACAGGCTGGGCATGGCTACACCTTC. It translates to CASSEQAGHGYTF.

The chain carries TRBV19 and TRBJ1-1; 7 bases match TRBD1. The CDR3 consists of 15 residues. The V and J ends lost 2 bases and 0 bases, in that order; junction bases with no gene match: 3. Germline V lookup: CDR1 LNHDA, CDR2 SQIVND (reference sequence). CDR3 bases: TGTGCCAGTAGTATATTGGGACAGCTGAACACTGAAGCTTTCTTT. It specifies CASSILGQLNTEAFF.

In its sample, this clone was seen once. The chain couples TRBV7-8 to TRBJ2-5; D is possibly TRBD1 (6 bases). Germline CDR1 reads SGHVS; CDR2 reads FQNEAQ. The CDR3 totals 16 residues. Trimming cost V 1 base and J 5 bases, with 17 bases left between them. CDR3 protein: CASSLVQGLVRETQYF. CDR3 nucleotide sequence: TGTGCCAGCAGCTTAGTTCAGGGGTTGGTTAGGGAGACCCAGTACTTC.

This rearrangement joins TRBV14 to TRBJ1-1, with D unresolved. V lost 2 bases, J lost 4 bases, and 8 bases lay in between. The CDR3 extends over 13 amino acids. CDR1 SGHDN and CDR2 FVKESK come from the germline V gene. Here the CDR3 reads CASSQLTFTEAFF. In nucleotides, the CDR3 is TGTGCCAGCAGCCAACTTACATTCACTGAAGCTTTCTTT.

This clone was seen more than once but under ten times. This chain connects TRBV27 to TRBJ2-3, with 14 bases that match TRBD2. The CDR3 consists of 15 residues. Germline values: CDR1 MNHEY, CDR2 SMNVEV (reference sequence). J gave up 11 bases and V 6 bases, and 10 bases lay outside the gene matches. DNA of the CDR3: TGTGCCAGCAGCCCGACTAGCGGGAGGGCCGAAGGGCAGTATTTT. Translation: CASSPTSGRAEGQYF.

Only a few counts were recorded for this clone. V is TRBV6-1 and J is TRBJ1-3; TRBD1 aligns across 7 bases. CDR1 is MNHNS, CDR2 SASEGT, per germline. The CDR3 runs to 15 residues. The trim removed 5 bases at V and 1 base at J, leaving 5 bases unmatched. The CDR3 reads CASSSTTGSGNTIYF. Written as DNA, the CDR3 is TGTGCCAGCAGTTCGACGACAGGGTCTGGAAACACCATATATTTT.

V and J are TRBV30 and TRBJ2-2; 7 bases match TRBD2. With 3 bases clipped from V and 5 bases from J, the junction kept 3 bases outside the gene matches. Germline V gene data show CDR1 as GTSNPN and CDR2 as SVGIG (reference sequence). The CDR3 is 13 amino acids. The CDR3 DNA is TGTGCCTGGAGCTTACTAGCGACCGGGGAGCTGTTTTTT. This sequence encodes CAWSLLATGELFF.

The J gene is TRBJ1-5, the V gene TRBV19, with a possible D match to TRBD1 (6 bases). CDR1 is LNHDA, CDR2 SQIVND, per germline (reference sequence). The CDR3 consists of 14 residues. V was cut by 5 bases and J by 6 bases, with 14 bases left in between. The CDR3 DNA sequence: TGTGCCAGTAGTCAAGAGGGGACAACTCAGCCCCAGCATTTT. Translation: CASSQEGTTQPQHF.

V gene TRBV7-9 combines with J gene TRBJ1-2; D remains ambiguous. V was clipped by 0 bases and J by 4 bases, with 12 bases between them. CDR3 length: 15 amino acids. CDR1 SEHNR and CDR2 FQNEAQ come from the germline V gene (reference sequence). This CDR3 reads CASSLARETFYGYTF. CDR3 in DNA: TGTGCCAGCAGCTTAGCGCGGGAGACCTTCTATGGCTACACCTTC.

The genes are TRBV6-5 and TRBJ1-2; TRBD1 matches 10 bases. In germline, CDR1 is MNHEY, CDR2 SVGAGI. The CDR3 has 16 amino acids. The J segment lost 1 base and the V segment lost 4 bases, leaving 6 bases of the junction unmatched. CDR3: CASSSDRGTFNYGYTF. The CDR3, as DNA: TGTGCCAGCAGTTCGGACAGGGGGACTTTTAACTATGGCTACACCTTC.

The CDR3 protein is CASSVVETAKQPQHF. DNA of the CDR3: TGTGCCAGCAGCGTAGTGGAGACGGCAAAACAGCCCCAGCATTTT. The genes are TRBV9 and TRBJ1-5; D gene ambiguous. From germline, CDR1 is SGDLS and CDR2 YYNGEE. The V and J ends lost 0 bases and 7 bases respectively, with 14 bases between them. The CDR3 is made up of 15 amino acids.

This chain links TRBV5-1 with TRBJ2-7, with 11 bases that match TRBD2. This CDR3 has 14 residues. The V segment lost 4 bases and the J segment 8 bases; nucleotides outside the gene matches: 8. The germline V gene has CDR1 SGHRS and CDR2 YFSETQ. In nucleotides, the CDR3 is TGCGCCAGCAGCCCCGGGACTAGCGGTGCACAGCAGTACTTC. Its translation: CASSPGTSGAQQYF.

The chain employs TRBV27 and TRBJ1-5; D remains ambiguous. The germline V gene has CDR1 MNHEY and CDR2 SMNVEV (reference sequence). CDR3 length: 14 residues. V dropped 2 bases and J dropped 7 bases, with 12 bases sitting between them. The DNA for the CDR3 is TGTGCCAGCAGTTTAAAGGCGGGTCCCCAGCCCCAGCATTTT. This gives the protein CASSLKAGPQPQHF.

CDR3 amino acids: CASSQGASGIYNEQFF. The CDR3, as DNA: TGCGCCAGCAGCCAAGGTGCTAGCGGGATCTACAATGAGCAGTTCTTC. The chain recombines TRBV4-1 with TRBJ2-1; 9 bases map to TRBD2. V shed 1 base, J shed 3 bases, and the junction held 4 bases outside the gene matches. The V gene's germline CDR1 is MGHRA and CDR2 YSYEKL. This CDR3 contains 16 residues.

V usage is TRBV10-2 and J usage is TRBJ1-2; D remains ambiguous. This CDR3 spans 11 amino acids. V was cut by 3 bases and J by 9 bases, with 8 bases left in between. Germline V gene sequence: CDR1 WSHSY, CDR2 SAAADI. CDR3 loop: CASSDPGSYTF. In DNA form, the CDR3 reads TGCGCCAGCAGTGACCCGGGAAGCTACACCTTC.

The chain employs TRBV25-1 and TRBJ2-7, with D hard to call. Trimming removed 3 bases at V and 1 base at J, with 13 bases between. There are 15 residues in the CDR3. CDR1 and CDR2 (germline): MGHDK, SYGVNS. This CDR3 reads CASSDPRGISYEQYF. CDR3 sequence (DNA): TGTGCCAGCAGTGACCCCCGCGGCATATCCTACGAGCAGTACTTC.